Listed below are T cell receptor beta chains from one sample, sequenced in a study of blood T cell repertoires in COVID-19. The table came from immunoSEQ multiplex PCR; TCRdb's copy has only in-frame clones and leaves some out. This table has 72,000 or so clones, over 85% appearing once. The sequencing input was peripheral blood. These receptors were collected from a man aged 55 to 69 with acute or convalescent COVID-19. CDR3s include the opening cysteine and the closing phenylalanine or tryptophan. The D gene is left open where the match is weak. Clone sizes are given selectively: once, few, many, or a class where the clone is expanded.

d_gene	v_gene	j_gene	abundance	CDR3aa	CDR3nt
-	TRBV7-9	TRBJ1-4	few	CASSLKRAGEKLFF	TGTGCCAGCAGCTTAAAACGGGCGGGGGAAAAACTGTTTTTT
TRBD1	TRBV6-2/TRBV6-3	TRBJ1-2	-	CASSATTGGDGYTF	TGTGCCAGCAGTGCAACGACAGGGGGCGATGGCTACACCTTC
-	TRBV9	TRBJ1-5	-	CASSARGISNQPQHF	TGTGCCAGCAGCGCCCGCGGGATTAGCAATCAGCCCCAGCATTTT
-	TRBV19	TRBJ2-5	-	CASRGGLETQYF	TGTGCCAGTAGAGGGGGTTTGGAGACCCAGTACTTC
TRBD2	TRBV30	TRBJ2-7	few	CAMGGLAGPTQQYF	TGTGCCATGGGGGGACTAGCGGGCCCTACGCAGCAGTACTTC
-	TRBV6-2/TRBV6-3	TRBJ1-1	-	CASSYSSFGVVNTEAFF	TGTGCCAGCAGTTACTCGTCATTCGGGGTGGTGAACACTGAAGCTTTCTTT
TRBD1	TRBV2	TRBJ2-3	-	CASNLDRGRDTQYF	TGTGCCAGCAACCTTGACAGGGGGCGGGATACGCAGTATTTT
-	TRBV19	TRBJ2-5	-	CASSNVHRQETQYF	TGTGCCAGTAGTAACGTCCACAGGCAAGAGACCCAGTACTTC
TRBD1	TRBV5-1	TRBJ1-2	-	CASSSNTGTGGNYGYTF	TGCGCCAGCAGCTCAAACACCGGGACAGGGGGGAATTATGGCTACACCTTC
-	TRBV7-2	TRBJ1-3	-	CASSSQLLSGNTIYF	TGTGCCAGCAGCTCACAGCTCCTTTCCGGAAACACCATATATTTT
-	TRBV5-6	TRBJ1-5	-	CASSSSTEFYSNQPQHF	TGTGCCAGCAGCTCCTCGACAGAGTTCTATAGCAATCAGCCCCAGCATTTT
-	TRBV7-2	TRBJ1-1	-	CASSLLSGVTEAFF	TGTGCCAGCAGCTTATTGTCAGGGGTCACTGAAGCTTTCTTT
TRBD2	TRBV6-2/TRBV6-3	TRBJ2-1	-	CASSYRLAGVYNEQFF	TGTGCCAGCAGTTACCGACTAGCGGGGGTGTACAATGAGCAGTTCTTC
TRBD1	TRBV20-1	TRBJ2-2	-	CSASRQGAGTGELFF	TGCAGTGCTAGTCGCCAGGGGGCAGGCACCGGGGAGCTGTTTTTT
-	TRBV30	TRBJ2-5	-	CAWGLGETQYF	TGTGCCTGGGGACTTGGGGAGACCCAGTACTTC
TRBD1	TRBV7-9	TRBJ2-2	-	CASSLTGDSTGELFF	TGTGCCAGCAGCCTCACAGGGGACAGCACCGGGGAGCTGTTTTTT
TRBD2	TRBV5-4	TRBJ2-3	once	CASRAGGQTDTQYF	TGTGCCAGCAGGGCGGGGGGGCAGACAGATACGCAGTATTTT
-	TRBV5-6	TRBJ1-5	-	CASSPGRNQPQHF	TGTGCCAGCAGCCCCGGGAGGAATCAGCCCCAGCATTTT
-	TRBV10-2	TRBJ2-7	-	CASSESRQYADEQYF	TGCGCCAGCAGTGAGTCGAGACAGTACGCCGACGAGCAGTACTTC
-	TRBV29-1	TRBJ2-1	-	CSGKRGNEQFF	TGCAGCGGCAAAAGGGGCAATGAGCAGTTCTTC
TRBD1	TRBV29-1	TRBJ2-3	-	CSVEPGTGALADTQYF	TGCAGCGTTGAGCCGGGGACAGGGGCTTTGGCAGATACGCAGTATTTT
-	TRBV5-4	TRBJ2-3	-	CASSPGGRRGTSTDTQYF	TGTGCCAGCAGCCCTGGGGGTAGGCGGGGAACTAGCACAGATACGCAGTATTTT
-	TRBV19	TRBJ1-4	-	CASSVHRATNEKLFF	TGTGCCAGTAGTGTCCACAGGGCTACTAATGAAAAACTGTTTTTT
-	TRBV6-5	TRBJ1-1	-	CASSTGTMLNTEAFF	TGTGCCAGCAGTACAGGGACGATGTTAAACACTGAAGCTTTCTTT
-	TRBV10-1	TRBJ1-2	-	CASSEAGAYGYTF	TGCGCCAGCAGTGAAGCGGGGGCCTATGGCTACACCTTC
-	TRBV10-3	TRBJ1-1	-	CAITRDRDGLTEAFF	TGTGCCATCACTCGAGACCGAGATGGACTCACTGAAGCTTTCTTT
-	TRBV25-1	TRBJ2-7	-	CASSELGSYEQYF	TGTGCCAGCAGTGAATTGGGCAGTTACGAGCAGTACTTC
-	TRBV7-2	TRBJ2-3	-	CASSLLRDVRTDTQYF	TGTGCCAGCAGCTTACTCAGGGATGTGAGGACAGATACGCAGTATTTT
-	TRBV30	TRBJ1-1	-	CAWSLYGSVNTEAFF	TGTGCCTGGAGTCTCTACGGCAGCGTGAACACTGAAGCTTTCTTT
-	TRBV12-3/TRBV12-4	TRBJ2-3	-	CASSSLAPDTQYF	TGTGCCAGCAGTTCGCTGGCCCCTGATACGCAGTATTTT
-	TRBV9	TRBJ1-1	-	CASSVAAGRTEAFF	TGTGCCAGCAGCGTAGCAGCTGGGAGGACTGAAGCTTTCTTT
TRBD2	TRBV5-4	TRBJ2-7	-	CASSLMDQGLRGEQYF	TGTGCCAGCAGCTTGATGGATCAGGGACTACGGGGCGAGCAGTACTTC
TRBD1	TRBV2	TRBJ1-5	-	CASGGGANQPQHF	TGTGCCAGCGGAGGGGGCGCGAATCAGCCCCAGCATTTT
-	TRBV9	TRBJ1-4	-	CASSFGRELFF	TGTGCCAGCAGCTTCGGGCGGGAACTGTTTTTT
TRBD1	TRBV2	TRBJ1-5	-	CASRPDRGGQPQHF	TGTGCCAGCAGGCCTGACAGGGGCGGTCAGCCCCAGCATTTT
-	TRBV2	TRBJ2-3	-	CAYRTGAFTDTQYF	TGTGCCTACCGTACAGGCGCCTTCACAGATACGCAGTATTTT
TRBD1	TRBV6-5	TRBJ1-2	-	CASASGTGYGYTF	TGTGCCAGCGCTTCCGGGACAGGGTATGGCTACACCTTC
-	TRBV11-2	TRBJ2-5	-	CASSLDTRLKTQYF	TGTGCCAGCAGCCTCGACACTAGGTTGAAGACCCAGTACTTC
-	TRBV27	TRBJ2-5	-	CASSLYVRKGVRETQYF	TGTGCCAGCAGTTTATACGTCCGGAAGGGGGTCAGGGAGACCCAGTACTTC
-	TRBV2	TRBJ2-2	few	CATKASQINTGELFF	TGTGCCACCAAGGCCTCACAGATAAACACCGGGGAGCTGTTTTTT
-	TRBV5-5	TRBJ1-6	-	CASSLTRDGSYNSPLHF	TGTGCCAGCAGCCTGACCAGGGATGGCTCCTATAATTCACCCCTCCACTTT
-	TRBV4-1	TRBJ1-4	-	CASSQDGRGGEKLFF	TGCGCCAGCAGCCAAGATGGGAGGGGAGGTGAAAAACTGTTTTTT
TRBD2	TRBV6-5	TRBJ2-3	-	CASSLAGGGTDTQYF	TGTGCCAGCAGCCTAGCGGGGGGGGGCACAGATACGCAGTATTTT
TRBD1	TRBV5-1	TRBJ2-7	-	CASSLVTGGTSYEQYF	TGCGCCAGCAGCTTAGTGACAGGGGGGACCTCCTACGAGCAGTACTTC
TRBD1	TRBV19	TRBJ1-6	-	CASRTTGGNNSPLHF	TGTGCCAGTAGGACGACAGGGGGGAATAATTCACCCCTCCACTTT